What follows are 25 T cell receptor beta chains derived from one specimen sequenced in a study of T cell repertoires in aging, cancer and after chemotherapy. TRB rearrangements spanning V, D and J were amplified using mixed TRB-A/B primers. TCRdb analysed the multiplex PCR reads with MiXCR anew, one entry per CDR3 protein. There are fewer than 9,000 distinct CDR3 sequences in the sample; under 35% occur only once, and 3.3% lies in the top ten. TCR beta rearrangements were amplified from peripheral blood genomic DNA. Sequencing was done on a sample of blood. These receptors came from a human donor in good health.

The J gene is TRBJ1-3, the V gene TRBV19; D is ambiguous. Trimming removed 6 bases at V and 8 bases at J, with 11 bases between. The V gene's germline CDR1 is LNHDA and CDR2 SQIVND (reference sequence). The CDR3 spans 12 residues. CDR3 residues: CASRRPLDTIYF. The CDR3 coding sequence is TGTGCCAGTAGGCGACCGCTTGACACCATATATTTT.

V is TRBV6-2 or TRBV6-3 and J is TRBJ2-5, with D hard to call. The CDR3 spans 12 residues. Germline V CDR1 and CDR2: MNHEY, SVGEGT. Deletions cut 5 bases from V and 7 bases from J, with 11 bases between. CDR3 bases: TGTGCCAGCAGTCTAGGTCTTGGGACCCAGTACTTC. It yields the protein CASSLGLGTQYF.

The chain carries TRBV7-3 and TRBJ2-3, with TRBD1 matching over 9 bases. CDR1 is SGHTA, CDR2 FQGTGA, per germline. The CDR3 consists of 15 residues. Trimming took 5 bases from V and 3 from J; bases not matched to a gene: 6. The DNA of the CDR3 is TGTGCCAGCAGCCGCGGACAGGGGCGGACAGATACGCAGTATTTT. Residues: CASSRGQGRTDTQYF.

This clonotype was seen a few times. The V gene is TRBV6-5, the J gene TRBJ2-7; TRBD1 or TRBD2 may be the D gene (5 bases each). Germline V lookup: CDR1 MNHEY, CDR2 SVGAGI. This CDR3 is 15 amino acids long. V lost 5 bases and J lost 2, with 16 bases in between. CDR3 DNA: TGTGCCAGCAGTCGCCGGGACCGACGTACCTACGAGCAGTACTTC. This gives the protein CASSRRDRRTYEQYF.

The CDR3, as DNA: TGTGCCAGCAGTTTACGACCTTATGGCTACACCTTC. Translating it yields CASSLRPYGYTF. The chain recombines TRBV12-3 or TRBV12-4 with TRBJ1-2; D remains unclear. V lost 2 bases, J lost 5 bases, and 6 bases lay in between. The CDR3 totals 12 residues.

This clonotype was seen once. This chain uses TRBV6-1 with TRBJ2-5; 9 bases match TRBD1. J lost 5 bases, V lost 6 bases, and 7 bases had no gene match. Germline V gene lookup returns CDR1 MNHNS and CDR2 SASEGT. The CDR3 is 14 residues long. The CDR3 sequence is CASRRQGVGETQYF. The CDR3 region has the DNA TGTGCCAGCAGACGACAGGGGGTCGGGGAGACCCAGTACTTC.

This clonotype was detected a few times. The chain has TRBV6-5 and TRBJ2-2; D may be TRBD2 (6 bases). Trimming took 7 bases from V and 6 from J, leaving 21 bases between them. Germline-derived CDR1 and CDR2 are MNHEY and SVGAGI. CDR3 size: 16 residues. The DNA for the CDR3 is TGTGCCAGCACCCTAAGGGGCACGGAGGGAGCCGGGGAGCTGTTTTTT. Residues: CASTLRGTEGAGELFF.

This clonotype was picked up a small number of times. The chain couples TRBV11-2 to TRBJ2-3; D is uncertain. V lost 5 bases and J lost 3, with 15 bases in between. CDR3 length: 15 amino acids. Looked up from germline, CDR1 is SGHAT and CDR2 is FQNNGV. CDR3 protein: CASSPYPGGTDTQYF. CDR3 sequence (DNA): TGTGCCAGCAGCCCTTACCCAGGTGGAACAGATACGCAGTATTTT.

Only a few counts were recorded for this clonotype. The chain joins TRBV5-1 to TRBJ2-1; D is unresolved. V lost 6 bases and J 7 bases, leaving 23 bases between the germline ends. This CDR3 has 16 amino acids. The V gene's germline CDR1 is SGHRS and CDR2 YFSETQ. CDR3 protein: CASNKSTGLVENEQFF. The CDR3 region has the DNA TGCGCCAGCAATAAATCGACCGGTCTGGTAGAGAATGAGCAGTTCTTC.

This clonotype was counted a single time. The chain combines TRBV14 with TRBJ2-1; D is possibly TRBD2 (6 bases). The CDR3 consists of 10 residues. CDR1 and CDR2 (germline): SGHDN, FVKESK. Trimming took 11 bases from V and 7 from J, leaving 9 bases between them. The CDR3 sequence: CAGGGNEQFF. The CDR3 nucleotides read TGTGCCGGAGGAGGGAATGAGCAGTTCTTC.

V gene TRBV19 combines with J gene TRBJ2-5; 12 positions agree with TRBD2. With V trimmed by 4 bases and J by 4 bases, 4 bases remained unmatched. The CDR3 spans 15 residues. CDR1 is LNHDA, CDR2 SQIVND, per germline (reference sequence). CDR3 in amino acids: CASSTRLAGAETQYF. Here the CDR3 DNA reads TGTGCCAGTAGTACGCGACTAGCGGGAGCAGAGACCCAGTACTTC.

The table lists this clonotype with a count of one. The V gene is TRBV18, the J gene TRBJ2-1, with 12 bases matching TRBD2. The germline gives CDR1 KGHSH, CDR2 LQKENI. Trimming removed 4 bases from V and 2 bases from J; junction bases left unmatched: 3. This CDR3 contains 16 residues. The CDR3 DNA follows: TGTGCCAGCTCACGGAGGACTAGCGGGACCTACAATGAGCAGTTCTTC. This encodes CASSRRTSGTYNEQFF. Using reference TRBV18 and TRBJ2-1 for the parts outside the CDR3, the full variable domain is NAGVMQNPRHLVRRRGQEARLRCSPMKGHSHVYWYRQLPEEGLKFMVYLQKENIIDESGMPKERFSAEFPKEGPSILRIQQVVRGDSAAYFCASSRRTSGTYNEQFFGPGTRLTVL.

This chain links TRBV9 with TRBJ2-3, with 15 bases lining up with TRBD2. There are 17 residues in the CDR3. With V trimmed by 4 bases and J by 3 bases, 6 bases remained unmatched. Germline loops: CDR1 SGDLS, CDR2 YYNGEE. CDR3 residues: CASSHTGTSGRTDTQYF. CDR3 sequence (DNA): TGTGCCAGCAGCCATACTGGGACTAGCGGGAGGACAGATACGCAGTATTTT.

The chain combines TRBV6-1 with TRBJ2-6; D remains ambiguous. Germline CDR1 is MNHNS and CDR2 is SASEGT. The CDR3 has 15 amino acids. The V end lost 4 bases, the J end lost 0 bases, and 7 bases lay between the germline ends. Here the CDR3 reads CASSAAYSGANVLTF. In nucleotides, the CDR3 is TGTGCCAGCAGTGCCGCCTACTCTGGGGCCAACGTCCTGACTTTC.

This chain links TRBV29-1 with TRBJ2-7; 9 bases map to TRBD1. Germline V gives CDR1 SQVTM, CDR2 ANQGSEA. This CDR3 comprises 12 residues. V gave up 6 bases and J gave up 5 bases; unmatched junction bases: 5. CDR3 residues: CSVLWTGDEQYF. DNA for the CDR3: TGCAGCGTACTTTGGACAGGGGACGAGCAGTACTTC.

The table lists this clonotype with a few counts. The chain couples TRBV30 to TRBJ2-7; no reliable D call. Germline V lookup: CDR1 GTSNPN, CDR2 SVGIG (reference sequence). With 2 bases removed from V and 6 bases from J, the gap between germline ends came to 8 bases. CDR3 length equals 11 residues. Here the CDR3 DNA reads TGTGCCTGGAGTCGGAGTCGCGAGCAGTACTTC. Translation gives CAWSRSREQYF.

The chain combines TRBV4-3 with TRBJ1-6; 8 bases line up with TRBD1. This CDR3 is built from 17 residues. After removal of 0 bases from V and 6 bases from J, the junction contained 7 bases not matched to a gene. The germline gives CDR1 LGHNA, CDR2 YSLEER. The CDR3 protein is CASSQDLGTGGNSPLHF. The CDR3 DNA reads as TGCGCCAGCAGCCAAGATTTGGGAACAGGGGGTAATTCACCCCTCCACTTT.

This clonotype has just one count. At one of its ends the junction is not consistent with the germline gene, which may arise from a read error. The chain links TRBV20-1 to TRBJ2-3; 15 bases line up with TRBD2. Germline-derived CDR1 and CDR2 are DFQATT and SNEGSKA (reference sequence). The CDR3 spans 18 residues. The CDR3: CSVRAGLAGGLYRDTQYF. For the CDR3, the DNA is TGCAGTGTTAGAGCCGGACTAGCGGGAGGGCTCTACCGGGATACGCAGTATTTT.

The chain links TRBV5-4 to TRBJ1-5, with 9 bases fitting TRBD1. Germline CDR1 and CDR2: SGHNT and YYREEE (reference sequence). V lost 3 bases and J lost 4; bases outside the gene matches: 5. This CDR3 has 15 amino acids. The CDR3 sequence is CASSSGQGRNQPQHF. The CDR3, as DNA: TGTGCCAGCAGCTCGGGACAGGGTAGGAATCAGCCCCAGCATTTT.

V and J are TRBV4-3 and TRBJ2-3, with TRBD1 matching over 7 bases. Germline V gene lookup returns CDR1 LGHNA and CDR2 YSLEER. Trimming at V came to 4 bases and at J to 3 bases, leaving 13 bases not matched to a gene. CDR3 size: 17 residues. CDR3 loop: CASSRRVGTEETDTQYF. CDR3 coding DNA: TGCGCCAGCAGCCGCAGGGTGGGGACAGAGGAAACAGATACGCAGTATTTT.

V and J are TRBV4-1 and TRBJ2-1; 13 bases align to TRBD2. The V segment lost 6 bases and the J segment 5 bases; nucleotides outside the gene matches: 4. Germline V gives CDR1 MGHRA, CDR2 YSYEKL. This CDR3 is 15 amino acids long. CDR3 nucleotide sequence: TGCGCCAGCAGACAGGGACTAGCGGGAAACAATGAGCAGTTCTTC. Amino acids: CASRQGLAGNNEQFF.

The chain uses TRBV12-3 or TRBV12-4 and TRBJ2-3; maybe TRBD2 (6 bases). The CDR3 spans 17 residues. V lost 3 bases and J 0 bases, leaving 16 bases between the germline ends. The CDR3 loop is CASSFGLAVTSTDTQYF. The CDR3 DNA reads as TGTGCCAGCAGTTTTGGGTTAGCGGTGACTAGCACAGATACGCAGTATTTT.

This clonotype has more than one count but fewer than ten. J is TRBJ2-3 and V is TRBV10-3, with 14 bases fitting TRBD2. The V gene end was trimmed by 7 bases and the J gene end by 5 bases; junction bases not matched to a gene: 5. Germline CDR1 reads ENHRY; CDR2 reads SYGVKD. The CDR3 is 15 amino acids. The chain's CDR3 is CAITPGTSGRDTQYF. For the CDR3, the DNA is TGTGCCATCACACCCGGGACTAGCGGGAGAGATACGCAGTATTTT.

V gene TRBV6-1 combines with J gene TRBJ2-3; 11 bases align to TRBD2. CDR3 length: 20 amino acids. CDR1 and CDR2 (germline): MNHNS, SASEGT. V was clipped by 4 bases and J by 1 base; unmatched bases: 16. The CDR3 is CASSGAASGRKGVGTDTQYF. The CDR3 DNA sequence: TGTGCCAGCAGTGGGGCGGCTAGCGGGAGGAAAGGGGTGGGCACAGATACGCAGTATTTT.

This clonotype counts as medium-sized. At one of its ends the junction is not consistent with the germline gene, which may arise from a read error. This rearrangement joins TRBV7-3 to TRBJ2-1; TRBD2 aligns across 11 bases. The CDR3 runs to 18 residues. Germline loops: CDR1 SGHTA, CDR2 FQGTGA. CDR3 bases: TGTGCCAGCAGCTTAAGGGTTAGCGGGAGGGAATCCTCCAATGAGCAGTTCTTC. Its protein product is CASSLRVSGRESSNEQFF.